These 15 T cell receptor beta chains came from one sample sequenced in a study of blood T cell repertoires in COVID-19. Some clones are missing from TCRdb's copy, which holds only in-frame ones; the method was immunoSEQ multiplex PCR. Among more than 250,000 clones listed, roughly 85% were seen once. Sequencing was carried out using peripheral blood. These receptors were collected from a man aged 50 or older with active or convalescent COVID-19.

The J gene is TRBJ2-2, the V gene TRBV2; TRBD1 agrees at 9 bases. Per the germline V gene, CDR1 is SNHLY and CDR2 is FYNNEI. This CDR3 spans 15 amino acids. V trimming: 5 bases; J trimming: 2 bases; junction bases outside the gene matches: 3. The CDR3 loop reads CASSRDRANTGELFF. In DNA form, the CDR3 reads TGTGCCAGCAGTAGGGACAGGGCTAACACCGGGGAGCTGTTTTTT.

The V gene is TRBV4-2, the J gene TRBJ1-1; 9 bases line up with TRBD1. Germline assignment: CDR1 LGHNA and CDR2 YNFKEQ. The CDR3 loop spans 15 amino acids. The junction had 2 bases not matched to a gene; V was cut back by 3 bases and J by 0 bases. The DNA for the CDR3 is TGTGCCAGCAGCCAGAGGACAGGGGTGAACACTGAAGCTTTCTTT. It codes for CASSQRTGVNTEAFF.

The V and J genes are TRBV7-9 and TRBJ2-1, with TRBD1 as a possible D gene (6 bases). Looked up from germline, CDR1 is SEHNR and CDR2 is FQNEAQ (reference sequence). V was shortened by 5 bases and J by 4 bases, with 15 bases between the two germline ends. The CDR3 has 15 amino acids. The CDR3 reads CASSPADSPYNEQFF. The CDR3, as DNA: TGTGCCAGCAGCCCCGCGGACAGTCCTTACAATGAGCAGTTCTTC. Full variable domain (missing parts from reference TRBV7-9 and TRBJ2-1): DTGVSQNPRHKITKRGQNVTFRCDPISEHNRLYWYRQTLGQGPEFLTYFQNEAQLEKSRLLSDRFSAERPKGSFSTLEIQRTEQGDSAMYLCASSPADSPYNEQFFGPGTRLTVL.

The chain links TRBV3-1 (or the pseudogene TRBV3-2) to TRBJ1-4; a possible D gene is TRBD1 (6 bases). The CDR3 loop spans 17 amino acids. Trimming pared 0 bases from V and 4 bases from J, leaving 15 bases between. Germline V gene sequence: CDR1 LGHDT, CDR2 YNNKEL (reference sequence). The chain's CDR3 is CASSQDTGAGDNEKLFF. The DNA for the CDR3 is TGTGCCAGCAGCCAAGATACTGGTGCAGGGGATAATGAAAAACTGTTTTTT.

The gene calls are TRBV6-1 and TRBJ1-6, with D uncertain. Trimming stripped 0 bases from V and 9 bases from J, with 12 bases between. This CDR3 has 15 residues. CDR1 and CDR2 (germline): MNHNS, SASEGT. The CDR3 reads CASSEAGRSASPLHF. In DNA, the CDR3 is TGTGCCAGCAGTGAAGCGGGGAGGTCGGCTTCACCCCTCCACTTT.

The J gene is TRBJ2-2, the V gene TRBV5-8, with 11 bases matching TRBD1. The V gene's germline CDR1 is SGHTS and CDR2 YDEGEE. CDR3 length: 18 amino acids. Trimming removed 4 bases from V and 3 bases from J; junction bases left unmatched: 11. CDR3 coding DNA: TGTGCCAGCAGCGGTCACAGGACAGGGGGCATGTACACCGGGGAGCTGTTTTTT. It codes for CASSGHRTGGMYTGELFF. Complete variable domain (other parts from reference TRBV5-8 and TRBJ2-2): EAGVTQSPTHLIKTRGQQATLRCSPISGHTSVYWYQQALGLGLQFLLWYDEGEERNRGNFPPRFSGRQFPNYSSELNVNALELEDSALYLCASSGHRTGGMYTGELFFGEGSRLTVL.

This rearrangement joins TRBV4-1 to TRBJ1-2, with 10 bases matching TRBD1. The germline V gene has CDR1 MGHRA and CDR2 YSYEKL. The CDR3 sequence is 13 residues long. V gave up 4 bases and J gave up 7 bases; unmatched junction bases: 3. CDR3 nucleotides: TGCGCCAGCAGCCGGGGACAGGGGTTTGGCTACACCTTC. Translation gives CASSRGQGFGYTF.

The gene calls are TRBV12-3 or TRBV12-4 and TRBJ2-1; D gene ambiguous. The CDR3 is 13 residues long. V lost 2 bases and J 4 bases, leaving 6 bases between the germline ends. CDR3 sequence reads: CASSLFEYNEQFF. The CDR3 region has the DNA TGTGCCAGCAGTTTATTTGAGTACAATGAGCAGTTCTTC.

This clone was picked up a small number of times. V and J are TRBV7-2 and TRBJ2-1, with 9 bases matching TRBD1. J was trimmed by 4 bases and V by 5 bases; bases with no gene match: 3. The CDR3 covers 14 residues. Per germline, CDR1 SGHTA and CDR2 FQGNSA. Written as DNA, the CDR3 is TGTGCCAGCAGCGTGACAGGGGGATACAATGAGCAGTTCTTC. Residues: CASSVTGGYNEQFF.

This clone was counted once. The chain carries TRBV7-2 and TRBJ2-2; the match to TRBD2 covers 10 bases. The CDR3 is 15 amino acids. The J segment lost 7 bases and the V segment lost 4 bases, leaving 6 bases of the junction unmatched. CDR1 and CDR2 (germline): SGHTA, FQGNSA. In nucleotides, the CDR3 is TGTGCCAGCAGCTGGGCTAGCGGGAGAATCGGGGAGCTGTTTTTT. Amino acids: CASSWASGRIGELFF.

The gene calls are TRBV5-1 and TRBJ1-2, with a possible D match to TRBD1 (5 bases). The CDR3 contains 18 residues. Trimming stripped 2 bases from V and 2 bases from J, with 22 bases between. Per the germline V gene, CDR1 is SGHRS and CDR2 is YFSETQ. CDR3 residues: CASSLNGAAGRINYGYTF. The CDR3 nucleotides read TGCGCCAGCAGCTTAAATGGTGCCGCGGGACGGATAAACTATGGCTACACCTTC.

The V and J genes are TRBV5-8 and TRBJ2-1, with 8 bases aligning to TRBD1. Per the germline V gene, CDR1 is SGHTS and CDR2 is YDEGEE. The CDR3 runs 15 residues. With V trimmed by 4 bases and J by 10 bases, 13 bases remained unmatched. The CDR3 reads CASSNRDRHYQEQFF. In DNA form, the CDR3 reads TGTGCCAGCAGCAACCGGGACAGGCACTACCAGGAGCAGTTCTTC.

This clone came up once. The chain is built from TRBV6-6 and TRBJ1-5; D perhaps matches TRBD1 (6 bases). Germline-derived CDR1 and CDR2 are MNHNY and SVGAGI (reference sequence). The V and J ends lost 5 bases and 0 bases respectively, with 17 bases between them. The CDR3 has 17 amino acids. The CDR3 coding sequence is TGTGCCAGCAGTCGTACAGGGAGGGTTGTTAGCAATCAGCCCCAGCATTTT. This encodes CASSRTGRVVSNQPQHF.

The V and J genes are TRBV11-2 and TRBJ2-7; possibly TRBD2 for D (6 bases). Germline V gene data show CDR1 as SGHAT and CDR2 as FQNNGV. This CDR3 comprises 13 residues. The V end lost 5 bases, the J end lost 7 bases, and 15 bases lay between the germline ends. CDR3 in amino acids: CASSPGVLGEQYF. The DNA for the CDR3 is TGTGCCAGCAGCCCGGGAGTCCTTGGGGAGCAGTACTTC.

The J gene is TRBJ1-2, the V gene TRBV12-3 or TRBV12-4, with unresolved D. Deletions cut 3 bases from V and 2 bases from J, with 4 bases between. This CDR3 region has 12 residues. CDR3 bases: TGTGCCAGCAGTTTGACAAACTATGGCTACACCTTC. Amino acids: CASSLTNYGYTF.